This entry is about one T cell receptor beta chain. Its antigen is unidentified. This sample was taken from a study of a mutant IDH1 vaccine in newly diagnosed glioma. Time point reported: week 23, last vaccination. The content of each vaccine dose was 300 ug of mutant IDH1 20-mer peptide, and topical imiquimod accompanied it. Produced via immunoSEQ multiplex PCR; TCRdb's table is partial and in-frame only. The table records around 40,000 clones, over 70% of them present only once. V shed 10 bases and J shed 4 bases, with 10 bases lying between them. Germline assignment: CDR1 LNHDA and CDR2 SQIVND (reference sequence). The CDR3 contains 11 residues.

The chain has TRBV19 and TRBJ1-2; D gene unclear. This receptor was taken from a woman in her forties with glioma. Some clones in this sample may be carry-over from other donors' samples. The specimen comprised PBMCs, sampled from a glioma patient whose treatment included an IDH1 peptide vaccine. The CDR3 nucleotides are TGTGCCACCCGGTTCGGCTATGGCTACACCTTC. It encodes CATRFGYGYTF.